This T cell receptor (beta chain) was obtained from a study of shared clonotypes between healthy human individuals. In germline, CDR1 is SGHAT, CDR2 FQNNGV. V was cut by 6 bases and J by 0 bases, with 9 bases left in between. The CDR3 consists of 15 residues. CD45RO negativity and positive selection for CCR7 defined naive CD8 cells, a population that excluded terminally differentiated effector memory CD45RA+ cells. Those who donated were healthy HIV-negative adults, with no recent acute infections or vaccinations reported. Here immunoSEQ multiplex PCR was the method, and the copy in TCRdb shows in-frame clones only, minus some. Of hundreds of thousands of clones in the sample, just over 90% were seen once.

Sample: naive CD8+ T cells sorted from blood. This receptor was identified in a man aged 30-40 years in good health. The rearrangement links TRBV11-2 to TRBJ2-6; D gene ambiguous. DNA for the CDR3: TGTGCCAGCAGACCCCTAGACTCTGGGGCCAACGTCCTGACTTTC. Encoded protein: CASRPLDSGANVLTF.